The 2 T cell receptor beta chains below come from one sample, sequenced in a study of T cells in Graves' hyperthyroidism and ophthalmopathy (dated by TCRdb to the late 2010s). Library generation was performed with multiplex PCR. Sequencing took place on an Illumina HiSeq 2000. The TCR beta CDR3 regions were amplified from the RNA transcripts. The first round of RT-PCR for the TCR CDR3 was performed with the HTBI primer set and the Qiagen OneStep RT-PCR kit. TCRdb trimmed public reads at Q25 via fastp, called clones via MiXCR and kept in-frame beta chains. Here each entry gathers all rows of one CDR3 protein and keeps the most common genes and DNA. The sample contains some 340,000 distinct CDR3 sequences, roughly an eighth of them found a single time. The ten biggest clones cover 34% of the sample. Sequenced: blood. All receptors derive from a woman in her forties with Graves' ophthalmopathy.

The table lists this clonotype with a few counts. This chain links TRBV20-1 with TRBJ1-1, with 10 bases that match TRBD1. The CDR3 totals 14 residues. J was trimmed by 2 bases and V by 4 bases; bases with no gene match: 4. Germline V lookup: CDR1 DFQATT, CDR2 SNEGSKA (reference sequence). The DNA of the CDR3 is TGCAGTGCTACCCGACAGGGGGCAAACACTGAAGCTTTCTTT. Translation gives CSATRQGANTEAFF.

Details on this clonotype: This may be a read error: a much more frequent sequence differs by one nucleotide. This chain links TRBV6-1 with TRBJ2-2, with 7 bases identical to TRBD1. Per the germline V gene, CDR1 is MNHNS and CDR2 is SASEGT. The CDR3 has 14 amino acids. The CDR3 loop reads CASRALQGTEELFF. CDR3 nucleotide sequence: TGTGCCAGCAGAGCCCTACAGGGGACCGAGGAGCTGTTTTTT.